This T cell receptor (beta chain) was sequenced for a study of T cell responses to AZD1222 COVID-19 vaccine (dated by TCRdb to the early 2020s). Looking at the study overall: Because spike-specific TCR depth and breadth did not differ between the two schedules, AZD1222 recipients who got a second dose at roughly 4 weeks were pooled with those who got a second dose at roughly 12 weeks. TCR sequencing covered some 240 trial participants: about 210 given two doses of AZD1222 and about 26 given two doses of MenACWY control vaccine. Enrollment into the trials was organized by age into subgroups of 18-55, 56-69 and 70-plus years, and those subgroups contained about 150, 27 and 61 TCR-sequenced participants, respectively. What the study reported, not specific to this receptor: Conclusions about previously exposed vaccinees are limited because only six or seven AZD1222 recipients were SARS-CoV-2 seropositive at baseline. After two AZD1222 doses, spike-specific TCR breadth and depth were significantly higher than at day 0 and than in MenACWY recipients. Participants were mostly white British and included more females than males, and it was suggested by the authors that clonal diversity may have been underestimated. The whole spike protein was spanned by vaccine-associated CD4 TCRs, and dominant responses were seen in regions 160-218 and 743-854. In the small 56-69-year group, the increase in depth fell short of significance, most likely because of low power. Because no day 14 peak-response samples were available, the repertoires could be characterized only after the peak T cell response. Reportedly, close to half of the unique spike-specific TCRs recognized epitopes lying outside the regions that are mutated in the B.1.351 and B.1.1.7 variants.

The CDR3 regions of human TCRbeta chains were analyzed by immunosequencing. In the source study's methods: TCRs in the repertoires were compared against a reference library of SARS-CoV-2-specific TCRs that had been generated with the MIRA antigen-specificity platform. Breadth meant the fraction of unique TCRs that were SARS-CoV-2-associated, whereas depth meant the fraction of total T cells that were SARS-CoV-2-associated. Using the MIRA data, each spike-specific TCR was assigned both to the spike region to which the TCR was reactive and to a CD4 or CD8 class. Log10-transformed breadth and depth values were compared by one-way ANOVA with Sidak's multiple comparisons tests. TCRdb took this table from immuneACCESS and kept in-frame rearrangements with V and J called. Such tables lack part of the clones; where checked against another copy, unresolved V genes explain under half of the gap, and the rest is unexplained. The V and J calls and clone size were taken over from that table, and D and trimming were inferred from the DNA. The sample table holds about 120,000 clones, of which 92% were seen once. Around 15% of the sample is held by the ten biggest clonotypes.

In light of the paper, this sample's time point label describes: baseline before first vaccination. The vaccinee samples were drawn from two UK trials, COV001 and COV002, one of which was a single-blind randomized controlled phase 2/3 trial testing AZD1222 (ChAdOx1 nCoV-19) in healthy adults. For TCRbeta chain sequencing, PBMC samples were collected from trial participants at day 0 and at day 28 after the second dose. On this clone: Its target antigen remains unknown. Base qualities are not provided; no much larger clone lies one nucleotide away.

The TCR originated in an adult in good health. This specimen was peripheral blood, taken on day 0 of AZD1222 vaccination.

The CDR3 reads CAISESETSGYTF. The DNA sequence is as follows: TGTGCCATCAGTGAGTCTGAGACATCTGGCTACACCTTC. The V gene is TRBV10-3 and the J gene is TRBJ1-2; no confident D gene assignment can be made. The cysteine opens and the phenylalanine closes a CDR3 of 13 amino acids. Only the CDR3 DNA is retained, 39 bases long and in frame from the first base. Cut back by 0 bases and 7 bases, the V and J ends lie 9 bases apart. CDR1 and CDR2 are drawn from the germline V gene: ENHRY, SYGVKD.